Here is one TCR beta chain with its context. This CDR3 has 15 residues. Trimming shortened V by 7 bases and J by 10 bases, and 20 bases separated the two germline ends. Germline V gene lookup returns CDR1 MNHNY and CDR2 SVGAGI (reference sequence). Original methodology: The authors estimated nucleated cell counts from reference gene primer amplification. The method was immunoSEQ multiplex PCR; TCRdb's version includes in-frame clones alone and lacks a portion of them. D and trimming were read from the DNA, whereas the V and J calls and clone size are those reported in that table. The sample records 60,000 to 70,000 clones, roughly 88% being singletons. The sample belongs to a study of blood T cell repertoires in COVID-19. About the research overall: There were acute and convalescent COVID-19 samples, and they came from the United States, Italy and Spain. Sample material is recorded as cDNA or gDNA derived from T cells, B-cell-depleted T cells, or PBMCs.

The rearrangement links TRBV6-6 to TRBJ1-6, with D unclear. Sequenced input: peripheral blood. This TCR was recovered from a woman aged 55-75 years with acute or convalescent COVID-19. Here the CDR3 DNA reads TGTGCCAGCACCTCCTCGCAGAATCCTGAATCACCCCTCCACTTT. Protein sequence: CASTSSQNPESPLHF.